This T cell receptor beta chain was captured by sequencing in a study of CD8+CD57+ T cells in acquired aplastic anemia. This clonotype was recorded many times. The target antigen is unknown. All patients picked for sequencing had shown, by flow cytometry, an expansion of CD8+CD57+ cells. The CDR3 is made up of 14 amino acids. Germline assignment: CDR1 SGHAT and CDR2 FQNNGV. J was trimmed by 2 bases and V by 4 bases; bases with no gene match: 5. The template for TCR beta VDJ and CDR3 sequence profiling was genomic DNA. One entry per CDR3 protein, called by TCRdb with MiXCR from the reads. In the table there are around 170,000 distinct CDR3 sequences, approximately 50% of which are singletons. Overall study results and limits: Some 31 sequences, all CD8+ CDR3, were shared between patients and controls.

Sequenced material: sorted CD4+, CD8+, or CD8+CD57+ T cells (not recorded which) from PBMCs. This chain uses TRBV11-2 with TRBJ2-7, with 7 bases aligning to TRBD1. The receptor's source is a human donor with aplastic anemia. The CDR3 sequence: CASSSSQGAYEQYF. The CDR3 nucleotides are TGTGCCAGCAGCTCGTCGCAGGGGGCCTACGAGCAGTACTTC.